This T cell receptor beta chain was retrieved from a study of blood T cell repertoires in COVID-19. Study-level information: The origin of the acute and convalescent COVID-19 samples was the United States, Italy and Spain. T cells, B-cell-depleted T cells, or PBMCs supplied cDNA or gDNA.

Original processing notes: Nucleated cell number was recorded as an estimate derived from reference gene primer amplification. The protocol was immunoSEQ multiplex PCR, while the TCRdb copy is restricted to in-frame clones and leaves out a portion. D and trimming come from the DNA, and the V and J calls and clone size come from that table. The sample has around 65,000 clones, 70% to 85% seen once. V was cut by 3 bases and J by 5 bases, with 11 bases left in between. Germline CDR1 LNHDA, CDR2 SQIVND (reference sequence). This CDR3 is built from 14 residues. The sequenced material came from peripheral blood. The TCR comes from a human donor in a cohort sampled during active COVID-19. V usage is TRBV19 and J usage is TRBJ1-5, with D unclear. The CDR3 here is CASSILIRDQPQHF. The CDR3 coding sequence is TGTGCCAGTAGTATTTTAATACGAGATCAGCCCCAGCATTTT.